This TCR beta chain is from a study of cytomegalovirus exposure and HLA in healthy donors. Overall study findings and caveats: TCR beta V- and J-gene trimming, according to a later analysis, was linked to a missense DCLRE1C variant. A later analysis reported that several of the most significant clusters appeared to be linked to common viral pathogens, among them Epstein-Barr virus. Cytomegalovirus status, reportedly, was diagnosed with high specificity and sensitivity by the classifier.

A word on this clone: No antigen is known for it.

The CDR3 has 14 residues. From germline, CDR1 is LNHDA and CDR2 SQIVND (reference sequence). Deletions cut 10 bases from V and 0 bases from J, with 16 bases between. PCR involved 60 Vbeta and 13 Jbeta primers. Only in-frame clones appear in the TCRdb table, and some are missing; sequencing was by immunoSEQ multiplex PCR. The table records 95,000 to 110,000 clones, 77% of them present only once. V and J are TRBV19 and TRBJ2-7; D ambiguous. Sequences were obtained from PBMCs. This clonotype originated in a male donor in good health and CMV-seronegative. The CDR3 loop is CATRASSSSYEQYF. Here the CDR3 DNA reads TGTGCCACCAGAGCGAGTTCGAGCTCCTACGAGCAGTACTTC.